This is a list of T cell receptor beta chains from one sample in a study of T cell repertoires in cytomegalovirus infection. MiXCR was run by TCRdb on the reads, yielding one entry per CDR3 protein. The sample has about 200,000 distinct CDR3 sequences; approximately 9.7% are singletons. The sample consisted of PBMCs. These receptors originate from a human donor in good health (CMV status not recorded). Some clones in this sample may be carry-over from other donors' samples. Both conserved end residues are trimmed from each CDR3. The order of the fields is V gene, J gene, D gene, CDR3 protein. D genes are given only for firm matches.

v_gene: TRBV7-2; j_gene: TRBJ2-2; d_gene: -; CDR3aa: ASSPYGPGELF
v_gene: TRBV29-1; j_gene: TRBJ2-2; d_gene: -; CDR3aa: SVSRAPGTGELF
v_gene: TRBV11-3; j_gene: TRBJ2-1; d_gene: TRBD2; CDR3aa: ASSFWGGVGNEQF
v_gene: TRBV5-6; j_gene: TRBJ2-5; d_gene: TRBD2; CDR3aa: ASDASAAGGETQY
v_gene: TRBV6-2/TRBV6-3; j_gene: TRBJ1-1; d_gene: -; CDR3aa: ASSYVPGLGDTEAF
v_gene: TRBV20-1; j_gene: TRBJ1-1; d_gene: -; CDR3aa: SARAPGNTEAF
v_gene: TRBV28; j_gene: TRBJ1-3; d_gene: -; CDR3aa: ASRRTGSYSGNTIY
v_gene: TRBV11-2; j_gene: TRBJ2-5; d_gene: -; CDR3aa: ASSEGWDLKGRGETQY
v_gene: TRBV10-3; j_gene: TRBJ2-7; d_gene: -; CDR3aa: AISVFEYYEQY
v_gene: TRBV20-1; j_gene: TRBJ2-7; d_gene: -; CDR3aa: SARDPWGSYEQY
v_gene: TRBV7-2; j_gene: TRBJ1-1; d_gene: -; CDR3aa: ASSLTGYTEAF
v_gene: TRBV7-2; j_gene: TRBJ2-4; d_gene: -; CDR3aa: ASSRPRSGAKNIQY
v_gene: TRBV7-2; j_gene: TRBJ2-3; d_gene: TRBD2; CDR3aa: ASSSKRLAGVTISTDTQY
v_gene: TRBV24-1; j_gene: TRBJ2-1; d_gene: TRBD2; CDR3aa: ATSDAGRTGLASYNEQF
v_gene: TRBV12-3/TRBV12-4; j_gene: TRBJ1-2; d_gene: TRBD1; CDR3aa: ASTPTGGDGYT
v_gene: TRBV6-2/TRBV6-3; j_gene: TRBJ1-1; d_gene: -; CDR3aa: ASSPRLGTEAF
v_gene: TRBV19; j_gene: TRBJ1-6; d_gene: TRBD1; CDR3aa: ASSSGQGGSPLH
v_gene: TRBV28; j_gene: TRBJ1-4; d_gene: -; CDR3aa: ASSLQSGVGKKLF
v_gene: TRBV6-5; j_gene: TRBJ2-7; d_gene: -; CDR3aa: ASSYSGLGGYEQY
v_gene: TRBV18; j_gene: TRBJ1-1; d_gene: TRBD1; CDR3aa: ASSPTGEGTEAF
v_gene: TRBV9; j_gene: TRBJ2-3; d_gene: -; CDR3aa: ASSVAGSSTDTQY
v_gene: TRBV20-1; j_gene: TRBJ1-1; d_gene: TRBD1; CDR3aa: SANRQGEEAF
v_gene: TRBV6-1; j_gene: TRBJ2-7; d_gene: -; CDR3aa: ASSEAYEQY
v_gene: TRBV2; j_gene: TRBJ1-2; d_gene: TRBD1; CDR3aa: ASRQDREDGYT
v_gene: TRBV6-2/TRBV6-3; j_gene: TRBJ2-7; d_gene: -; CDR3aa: ASTRRDHLYEQY
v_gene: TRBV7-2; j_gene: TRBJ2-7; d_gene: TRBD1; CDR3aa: ASSRDRALSEQY
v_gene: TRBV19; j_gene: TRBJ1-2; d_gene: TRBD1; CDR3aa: ASSIQGAHLNYGYT
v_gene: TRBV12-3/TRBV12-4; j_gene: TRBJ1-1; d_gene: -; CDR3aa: ASSPSGVRTEAF
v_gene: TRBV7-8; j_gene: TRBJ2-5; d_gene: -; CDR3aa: ASSASGVETQY
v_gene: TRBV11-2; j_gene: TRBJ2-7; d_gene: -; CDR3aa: ASSLSWGAASAYEQY
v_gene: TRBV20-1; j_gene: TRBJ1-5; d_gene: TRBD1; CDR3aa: SAVEPDRGLSQPQH
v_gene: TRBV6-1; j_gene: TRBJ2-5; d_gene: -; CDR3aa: ATLSPVQETQY
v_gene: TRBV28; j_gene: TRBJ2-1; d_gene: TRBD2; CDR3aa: ASISGGGRAQF
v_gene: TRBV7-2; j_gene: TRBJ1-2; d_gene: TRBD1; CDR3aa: ASSIKTGVRDGYT
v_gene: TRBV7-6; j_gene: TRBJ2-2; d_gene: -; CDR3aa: ASSFGQTNTGELF
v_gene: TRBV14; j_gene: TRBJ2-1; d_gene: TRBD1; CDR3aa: ASSGDSSYNEQF
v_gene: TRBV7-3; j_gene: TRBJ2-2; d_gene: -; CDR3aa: ASSLLAGKSGELF
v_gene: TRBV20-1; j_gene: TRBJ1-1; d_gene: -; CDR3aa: SARGLHREVNTEAF
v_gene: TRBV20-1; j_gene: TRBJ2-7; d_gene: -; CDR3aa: SARGTPYSYEQY
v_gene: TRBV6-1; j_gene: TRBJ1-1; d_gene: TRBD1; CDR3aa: ASSFRTGAVRTEAF
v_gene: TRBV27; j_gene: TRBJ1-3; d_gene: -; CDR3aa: ASRRYRDALTRGTIENTIY
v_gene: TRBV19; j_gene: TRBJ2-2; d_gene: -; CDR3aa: ASSTNPGNKNTGELF
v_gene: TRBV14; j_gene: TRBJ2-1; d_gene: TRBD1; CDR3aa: ASSQSGGTYNEQF
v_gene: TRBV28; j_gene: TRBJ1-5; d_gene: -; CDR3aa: ASSLFGGANQPQH
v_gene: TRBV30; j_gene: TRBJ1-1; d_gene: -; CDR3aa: AWSAWASAEAF
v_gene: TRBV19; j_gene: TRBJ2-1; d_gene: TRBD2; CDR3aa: ASRPAGDGSNEQF
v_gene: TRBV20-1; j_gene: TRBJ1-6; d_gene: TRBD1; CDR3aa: SAMTGGNSPLH
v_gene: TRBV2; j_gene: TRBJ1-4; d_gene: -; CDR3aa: ASSEDLGQHEKLF
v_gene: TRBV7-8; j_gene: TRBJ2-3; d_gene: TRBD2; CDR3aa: ASSIPRTSGRIDTQY
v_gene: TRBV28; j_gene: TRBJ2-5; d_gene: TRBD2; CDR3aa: ASSFKTSGGRETQY
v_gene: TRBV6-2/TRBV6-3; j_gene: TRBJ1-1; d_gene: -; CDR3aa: ASRILQGNTEAF
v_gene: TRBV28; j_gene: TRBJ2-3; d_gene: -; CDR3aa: ASIPRNVRTVWVAQY
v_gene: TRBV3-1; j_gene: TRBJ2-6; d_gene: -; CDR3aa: ASNPGTSGANVLT
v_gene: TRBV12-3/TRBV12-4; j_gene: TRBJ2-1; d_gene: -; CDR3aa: ASVTSVEQF
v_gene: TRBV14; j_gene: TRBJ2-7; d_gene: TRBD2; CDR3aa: ASSRGLAGGNPYEQY
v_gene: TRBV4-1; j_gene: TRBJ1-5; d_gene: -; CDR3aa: ASSQGGRGMGNQPQH
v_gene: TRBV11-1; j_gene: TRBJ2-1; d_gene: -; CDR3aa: ASSLIRGGSNEQF
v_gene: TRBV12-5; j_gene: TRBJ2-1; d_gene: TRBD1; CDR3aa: ASGHGQGVENEQF
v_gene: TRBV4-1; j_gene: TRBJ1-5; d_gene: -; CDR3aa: ASSQEGGDQPQH
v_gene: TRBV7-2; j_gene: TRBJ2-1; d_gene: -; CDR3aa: ASSLEGDGSYNEQF